This TCR beta chain was captured in a study of T and B cells in COVID-19 patients. Trimming removed 3 bases from V and 1 base from J, with 12 bases in between. The CDR3 covers 15 residues. Per the germline V gene, CDR1 is KGHSH and CDR2 is LQKENI. From blood, about 220-500 ng of genomic DNA served as TRB template. BIOMED2 TRB-A/B primer pools were used in multiplex TRB PCR. Via MiXCR, TCRdb re-called the multiplex PCR reads, giving one row per CDR3 protein. The sample lists more than 4,500 distinct CDR3 sequences, 25% to 35% occurring once. The clonotype comes from a human donor with active COVID-19. Sequencing input: blood. This chain uses TRBV18 with TRBJ1-1; D remains ambiguous. CDR3 residues: CASSPPAPGNTEAFF. CDR3 coding DNA: TGTGCCAGCTCACCCCCGGCCCCCGGGAACACTGAAGCTTTCTTT. Full variable domain (outside the CDR3, taken from reference TRBV18 and TRBJ1-1): NAGVMQNPRHLVRRRGQEARLRCSPMKGHSHVYWYRQLPEEGLKFMVYLQKENIIDESGMPKERFSAEFPKEGPSILRIQQVVRGDSAAYFCASSPPAPGNTEAFFGQGTRLTVV.